Listed below are T cell receptor beta chains from one sample, sequenced in a study of blood T cell repertoires in COVID-19. The data were produced by immunoSEQ multiplex PCR, yet TCRdb's version contains in-frame clones alone and is incomplete. Here the sample spans approximately 210,000 clones, 88% being singletons. The sequencing input was peripheral blood. These receptors all stem from a man between 65 and 80 years old with acute or convalescent COVID-19. Each CDR3 is given with its conserved first and last residue. A D gene is named only where the DNA matches it firmly. Where a row states a size, it is once, few, many or the class of an expanded clone; other rows omit it.

>-|TRBJ1-5|TRBV4-1|-
CASSQVAPGPNQPQHF
TGCGCCAGCAGCCAAGTTGCCCCAGGGCCCAATCAGCCCCAGCATTTT
>-|TRBJ2-3|TRBV7-9|TRBD2
CASSYNVLAGEHTDTQYF
TGTGCCAGCAGCTATAATGTGCTAGCGGGAGAGCACACAGATACGCAGTATTTT
>-|TRBJ2-7|TRBV30|TRBD2
CAWTSGRFYEQYF
TGTGCCTGGACTAGCGGGAGGTTCTACGAGCAGTACTTC
>-|TRBJ2-7|TRBV13|TRBD1
CASTRTGGKVGEQYF
TGTGCCAGCACCCGGACAGGGGGGAAAGTGGGCGAGCAGTACTTC
>-|TRBJ2-3|TRBV9|TRBD1
CASSVVQGMTDTQYF
TGTGCCAGCAGCGTAGTACAGGGGATGACAGATACGCAGTATTTT
>-|TRBJ1-5|TRBV19|-
CASRTTWTGNQPQHF
TGTGCCAGTAGGACTACCTGGACAGGCAATCAGCCCCAGCATTTT
>-|TRBJ1-4|TRBV5-1|-
CASSLREANEKLFF
TGCGCCAGCAGCTTAAGGGAGGCTAATGAAAAACTGTTTTTT
>once|TRBJ2-7|TRBV5-4|TRBD1
CASSSPWTGVDEQYF
TGTGCCAGCAGCTCTCCTTGGACAGGGGTAGACGAGCAGTACTTC
>-|TRBJ2-1|TRBV5-1|-
CASSLARDSTNEQFF
TGCGCCAGCAGCTTGGCCCGGGACTCGACGAATGAGCAGTTCTTC
>-|TRBJ1-1|TRBV3-1/TRBV3-2|-
CASSARGDEAFF
TGTGCCAGCAGCGCAAGGGGTGATGAAGCTTTCTTT
>-|TRBJ2-2|TRBV7-6|TRBD1
CASSLTRGRQNTGELFF
TGTGCCAGCAGCCTGACCAGGGGGCGGCAGAACACCGGGGAGCTGTTTTTT
>-|TRBJ2-1|TRBV14|-
CASSKISSYNEQFF
TGTGCCAGCAGCAAGATTAGCTCCTACAATGAGCAGTTCTTC
>-|TRBJ2-3|TRBV19|TRBD1
CASSKGTGRPGDTQYF
TGTGCCAGTAGTAAGGGGACAGGGCGCCCGGGAGATACGCAGTATTTT
>-|TRBJ2-7|TRBV10-2|TRBD2
CASSESGMAGGVEQYF
TGCGCCAGCAGTGAGTCGGGTATGGCGGGAGGGGTCGAGCAGTACTTC
>-|TRBJ2-5|TRBV29-1|TRBD2
CSGRAGVKETQYF
TGCAGCGGAAGAGCGGGAGTTAAAGAGACCCAGTACTTC